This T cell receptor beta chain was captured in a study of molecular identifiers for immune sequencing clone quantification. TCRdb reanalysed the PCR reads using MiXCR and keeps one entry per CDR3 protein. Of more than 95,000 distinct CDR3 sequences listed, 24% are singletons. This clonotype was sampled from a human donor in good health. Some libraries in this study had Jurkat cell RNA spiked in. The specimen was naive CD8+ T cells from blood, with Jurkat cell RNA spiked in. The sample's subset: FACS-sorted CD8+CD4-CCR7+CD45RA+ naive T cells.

CDR3 residues: CAWSVSPSYEQYF. DNA of the CDR3: TGTGCCTGGAGTGTTTCTCCCTCCTACGAGCAGTACTTC. The chain carries TRBV30 and TRBJ2-7; D unclear. CDR3 size: 13 residues. Germline assignment: CDR1 GTSNPN and CDR2 SVGIG (reference sequence). V dropped 0 bases and J dropped 0 bases, with 6 bases sitting between them.